This T cell receptor beta chain emerged from a study of PD-L1 blockade in urothelial cancer. The assay was immunoSEQ multiplex PCR, and TCRdb's table has in-frame clones only and misses some. The sample lists approximately 83,000 clones; approximately 87% were seen once. The CDR3 runs 14 residues. V was pared by 4 bases and J by 6 bases, with 5 bases of the junction left unmatched. Germline V lookup: CDR1 MNHEY, CDR2 SMNVEV (reference sequence). The time point is: peripheral blood 6 weeks after treatment start. The sequenced sample was PBMCs, obtained around atezolizumab (anti-PD-L1) treatment. The rearrangement joins TRBV27 to TRBJ2-1, with 8 bases lining up with TRBD2. The clonotype comes from a man between 65 and 79 years old with urothelial cancer. CDR3 sequence: CASSSAGGANEQFF. The CDR3 nucleotides read TGTGCCAGCAGTTCAGCCGGGGGGGCCAATGAGCAGTTCTTC.